Below are 5 T cell receptor beta chains sequenced from a single sample in a study of human T cells and chemical hapten exposure. TCRdb passed the RACE reads through MiXCR, listing each CDR3 protein once. The sample records about 84,000 distinct CDR3 sequences, approximately 11% being singletons. The sample's time point: patch test 3, about 24 weeks after DPC sensitization. The treatment was: therapeutic diphenylcyclopropenone sensitization with weekly scalp DPC. This specimen was whole blood, taken in connection with sensitization to the hapten diphenylcyclopropenone (DPC). The receptor source for this set is a woman aged 45-59 years with alopecia areata. Some clones in this sample may be carry-over from other donors' samples.

This clonotype was found many times. The chain has TRBV19 and TRBJ2-7; no firm D call. CDR1 LNHDA and CDR2 SQIVND come from the germline V gene (reference sequence). The CDR3 contains 13 residues. The V gene lost 7 bases and the J gene lost 0 bases, with 10 bases spanning the gap. The CDR3 nucleotides read TGTGCCAGTAACAGCAGGAGCTCCTACGAGCAGTACTTC. Amino acid sequence: CASNSRSSYEQYF.

This clonotype was observed many times. The J gene is TRBJ1-6, the V gene TRBV7-2, with D tentatively TRBD1 (5 bases). V dropped 7 bases and J dropped 7 bases, with 17 bases sitting between them. The CDR3 covers 15 residues. Germline CDR1 is SGHTA and CDR2 is FQGNSA. The CDR3 nucleotides read TGTGCCAGCACCTTGGAGGGGACCTCAAATTCACCCCTCCACTTT. It yields the protein CASTLEGTSNSPLHF.

This clonotype came up a few times. V gene TRBV12-3 or TRBV12-4 combines with J gene TRBJ2-2, with D perhaps matching TRBD1 or TRBD2 (5 bases each). Trimming removed 5 bases from V and 6 bases from J, with 16 bases in between. The CDR3 is made up of 15 amino acids. The chain's CDR3 is CASSPPGPRAGELFF. The CDR3 DNA follows: TGTGCCAGCAGTCCCCCGGGACCCCGCGCCGGGGAGCTGTTTTTT.

This clonotype was seen repeatedly, ten times or more. Written as DNA, the CDR3 is TGCGCCAGCAGCATTTTTCCCGGGACTCCAAATGAAAAACTGTTTTTT. This gives the protein CASSIFPGTPNEKLFF. J is TRBJ1-4 and V is TRBV5-1, with D possibly TRBD1 on 5 matching bases. CDR1 is SGHRS, CDR2 YFSETQ, per germline. Trimming stripped 4 bases from V and 5 bases from J, with 18 bases between. The CDR3 is 16 amino acids.

There are many counts of this clonotype. V and J are TRBV7-9 and TRBJ2-4; D is tentatively TRBD1 or TRBD2 (5 bases each). There are 12 residues in the CDR3. The germline V gene encodes CDR1 SEHNR and CDR2 FQNEAQ (reference sequence). V lost 6 bases and J lost 7, with 10 bases in between. The CDR3 sequence is CASRGVKNIQYF. The DNA for the CDR3 is TGTGCCAGCAGGGGGGTGAAGAACATTCAGTACTTC.